What follows are 2 T cell receptor beta chains derived from one specimen sequenced in a study of PD-1 blockade in classical Hodgkin lymphoma. Following autologous stem cell transplantation, relapse occurred in every patient, and exposure to brentuximab vedotin varied. The data were produced by immunoSEQ multiplex PCR, yet TCRdb's version contains in-frame clones alone and is incomplete. Of about 16,000 clones detected, roughly two thirds appear once; the ten largest clones hold around 11%. The sequencing used peripheral blood mononuclear cells (PBMCs), collected at baseline. These TCRs come from a human donor with classical Hodgkin lymphoma.

The chain is built from TRBV11-2 and TRBJ1-3; the match to TRBD1 covers 8 bases. V gave up 1 base and J gave up 3 bases; unmatched junction bases: 8. Germline V lookup: CDR1 SGHAT, CDR2 FQNNGV. The CDR3 contains 17 residues. Here the CDR3 DNA reads TGTGCCAGCAGCTTAGTACCTTCAGGGGGCATTGGAAACACCATATATTTT. Residues: CASSLVPSGGIGNTIYF.

This clone was recorded only once. V is TRBV19 and J is TRBJ1-1, with D unclear. Germline V CDR1 and CDR2: LNHDA, SQIVND (reference sequence). The V gene lost 0 bases and the J gene lost 3 bases, with 8 bases spanning the gap. The CDR3 spans 14 residues. The CDR3 is CASSIDVRDTEAFF. The CDR3 DNA reads as TGTGCCAGTAGTATAGATGTGAGGGACACTGAAGCTTTCTTT.